Listed below are T cell receptor beta chains from one sample, sequenced in a study of T cell changes during pregnancy in multiple sclerosis. The method was immunoSEQ multiplex PCR; TCRdb's version includes in-frame clones alone and lacks a portion of them. The sample lists about 93,000 clones, 91% seen once, with approximately 1.6% in the top ten. The sequenced sample was peripheral blood, obtained after pregnancy. The receptors come from a female donor in good health, enrolled as a control in a pregnancy study. Each CDR3 is given with its conserved first and last residue. D genes are given only for firm matches. Size tells how often a clone was seen (once, few, many) or the class of an expanded clone, and some rows leave it out.

size: NA; length: 13; D: NA; J: TRBJ2-1; V: TRBV5-4; CDR3: CASSLGLYNEQFF; DNA: TGTGCCAGCAGCTTGGGACTTTACAATGAGCAGTTCTTC
size: NA; length: 15; D: NA; J: TRBJ2-3; V: TRBV7-9; CDR3: CASSLSRSIEATQYF; DNA: TGTGCCAGCAGCTTATCCCGAAGTATCGAGGCTACGCAGTATTTT
size: NA; length: 12; D: NA; J: TRBJ2-2; V: TRBV27; CDR3: CASSLNRGELFF; DNA: TGTGCCAGCAGTTTAAATCGGGGGGAGCTGTTTTTT
size: NA; length: 14; D: TRBD2; J: TRBJ2-3; V: TRBV4-1; CDR3: CASSQEGRLATQYF; DNA: TGCGCCAGCAGCCAAGAGGGAAGACTAGCTACGCAGTATTTT
size: few; length: 14; D: NA; J: TRBJ1-1; V: TRBV4-1; CDR3: CASSLRVQNTEAFF; DNA: TGCGCCAGCAGCCTCAGGGTTCAGAACACTGAAGCTTTCTTT
size: NA; length: 17; D: NA; J: TRBJ2-3; V: TRBV7-9; CDR3: CASSPHRSGGGTDTQYF; DNA: TGTGCCAGCAGCCCTCACAGGTCCGGAGGGGGCACAGATACGCAGTATTTT
size: NA; length: 15; D: TRBD2; J: TRBJ2-2; V: TRBV5-1; CDR3: CASSPAGGNTGELFF; DNA: TGCGCCAGCAGCCCGGCGGGGGGGAACACCGGGGAGCTGTTTTTT
size: NA; length: 15; D: TRBD1; J: TRBJ2-1; V: TRBV18; CDR3: CASSPGQATYNEQFF; DNA: TGTGCCAGCTCACCAGGACAGGCCACCTACAATGAGCAGTTCTTC
size: NA; length: 15; D: TRBD2; J: TRBJ2-1; V: TRBV7-9; CDR3: CASLQAGGSYNEQFF; DNA: TGTGCCAGCCTCCAAGCGGGGGGCTCCTACAATGAGCAGTTCTTC
size: NA; length: 15; D: TRBD1; J: TRBJ1-1; V: TRBV7-2; CDR3: CASSLGQGIVTEAFF; DNA: TGTGCCAGCAGCTTGGGACAGGGAATTGTCACTGAAGCTTTCTTT
size: NA; length: 17; D: TRBD2; J: TRBJ2-5; V: TRBV4-3; CDR3: CASSQNTRHSGAETQYF; DNA: TGCGCCAGCAGCCAGAACACGCGACATAGCGGGGCTGAGACCCAGTACTTC
size: NA; length: 16; D: TRBD1; J: TRBJ1-2; V: TRBV4-1; CDR3: CASSRPGTGENYGYTF; DNA: TGCGCCAGCAGCCGACCGGGGACAGGGGAGAACTATGGCTACACCTTC
size: NA; length: 15; D: TRBD1; J: TRBJ1-2; V: TRBV7-6; CDR3: CASSLQTGGNYGYTF; DNA: TGTGCCAGCAGCCTCCAAACAGGGGGCAACTATGGCTACACCTTC
size: NA; length: 15; D: TRBD2; J: TRBJ2-1; V: TRBV5-5; CDR3: CASGQLAGGPSEQFF; DNA: TGTGCCAGCGGACAACTAGCGGGGGGGCCGAGTGAGCAGTTCTTC
size: NA; length: 12; D: NA; J: TRBJ2-7; V: TRBV18; CDR3: CASSPGGYEQYF; DNA: TGTGCCAGCTCACCAGGAGGCTACGAGCAGTACTTC
size: NA; length: 15; D: TRBD1; J: TRBJ2-2; V: TRBV28; CDR3: CASSLPGQPHGELFF; DNA: TGTGCCAGCAGCCTACCGGGACAGCCCCACGGGGAGCTGTTTTTT
size: NA; length: 13; D: TRBD1; J: TRBJ2-7; V: TRBV7-6; CDR3: CASSSRTGSEQYF; DNA: TGTGCCAGCAGCTCTAGGACAGGAAGCGAGCAGTACTTC
size: NA; length: 17; D: TRBD2; J: TRBJ2-1; V: TRBV7-3; CDR3: CASSFGGLAGGSNEQFF; DNA: TGTGCCAGCAGCTTCGGGGGACTAGCGGGGGGTTCGAATGAGCAGTTCTTC
size: NA; length: 17; D: TRBD1; J: TRBJ1-5; V: TRBV5-5; CDR3: CASSAKPGQENNQPQHF; DNA: TGTGCCAGCAGCGCCAAACCGGGACAGGAGAACAATCAGCCCCAGCATTTT
size: NA; length: 14; D: TRBD1; J: TRBJ2-4; V: TRBV7-2; CDR3: CASSLGPGGIIQYF; DNA: TGTGCCAGCAGCTTAGGCCCAGGGGGAATCATTCAGTACTTC
size: NA; length: 17; D: TRBD2; J: TRBJ2-1; V: TRBV15; CDR3: CATSREVRLAGSNEQFF; DNA: TGTGCCACCAGCAGAGAGGTCCGGCTAGCGGGGAGCAATGAGCAGTTCTTC
size: NA; length: 13; D: TRBD1; J: TRBJ2-7; V: TRBV29-1; CDR3: CSVQPDRGYEQYF; DNA: TGCAGCGTACAACCCGACAGGGGCTACGAGCAGTACTTC
size: once; length: 15; D: TRBD1; J: TRBJ1-2; V: TRBV7-9; CDR3: CASSRRDRANYGYTF; DNA: TGTGCCAGCAGCCGCCGGGACAGAGCTAACTATGGCTACACCTTC
size: NA; length: 14; D: TRBD2; J: TRBJ2-7; V: TRBV2; CDR3: CASRTSGGSGEQYF; DNA: TGTGCCAGCAGAACTAGCGGGGGATCGGGAGAGCAGTACTTC
size: NA; length: 16; D: NA; J: TRBJ1-5; V: TRBV21-1; CDR3: CASSKEGVNSNQPQHF; DNA: TGTGCCAGCAGCAAAGAGGGAGTAAATAGCAATCAGCCCCAGCATTTT
size: NA; length: 13; D: NA; J: TRBJ2-5; V: TRBV12-5; CDR3: CASGKRAGETQYF; DNA: TGTGCTAGTGGAAAGAGGGCGGGAGAGACCCAGTACTTC
size: NA; length: 13; D: NA; J: TRBJ1-2; V: TRBV27; CDR3: CASRDTGYYGYTF; DNA: TGTGCCAGCAGAGATACAGGGTACTATGGCTACACCTTC
size: NA; length: 15; D: NA; J: TRBJ1-1; V: TRBV7-8; CDR3: CASSLVYTGDTEAFF; DNA: TGTGCCAGCAGCTTAGTGTACACGGGGGACACTGAAGCTTTCTTT